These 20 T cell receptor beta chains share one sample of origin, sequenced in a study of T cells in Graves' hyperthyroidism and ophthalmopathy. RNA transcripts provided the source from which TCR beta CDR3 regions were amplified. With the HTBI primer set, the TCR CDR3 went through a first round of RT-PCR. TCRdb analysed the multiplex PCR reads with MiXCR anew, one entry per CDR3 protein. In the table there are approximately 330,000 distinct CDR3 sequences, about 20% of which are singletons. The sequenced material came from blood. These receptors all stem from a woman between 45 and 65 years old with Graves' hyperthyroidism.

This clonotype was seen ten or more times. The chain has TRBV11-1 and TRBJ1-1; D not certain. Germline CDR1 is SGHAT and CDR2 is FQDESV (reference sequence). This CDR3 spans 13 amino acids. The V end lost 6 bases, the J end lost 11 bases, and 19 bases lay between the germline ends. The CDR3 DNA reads TGTGCCAGCAGTCCTCCTTCGAACACCCTTGCTTTCTTT. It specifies CASSPPSNTLAFF.

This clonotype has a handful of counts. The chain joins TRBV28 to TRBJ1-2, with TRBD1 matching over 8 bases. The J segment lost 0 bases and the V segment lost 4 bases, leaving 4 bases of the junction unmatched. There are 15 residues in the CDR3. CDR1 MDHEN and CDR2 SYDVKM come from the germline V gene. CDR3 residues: CASSSLGQANYGYTF. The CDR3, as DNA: TGTGCCAGCAGTTCATTGGGACAGGCTAACTATGGCTACACCTTC.

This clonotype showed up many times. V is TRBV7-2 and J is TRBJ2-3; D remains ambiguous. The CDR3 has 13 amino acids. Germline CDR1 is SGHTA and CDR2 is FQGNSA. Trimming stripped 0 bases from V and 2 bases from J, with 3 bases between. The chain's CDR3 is CASSLAHTDTQYF. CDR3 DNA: TGTGCCAGCAGCTTAGCCCACACAGATACGCAGTATTTT.

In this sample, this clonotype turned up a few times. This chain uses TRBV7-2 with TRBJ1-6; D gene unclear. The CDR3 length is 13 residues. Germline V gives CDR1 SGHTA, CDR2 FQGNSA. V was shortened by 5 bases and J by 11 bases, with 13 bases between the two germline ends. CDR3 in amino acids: CASSIRLQTPLHF. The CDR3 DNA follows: TGTGCCAGCAGCATTAGACTCCAAACACCCCTCCACTTT.

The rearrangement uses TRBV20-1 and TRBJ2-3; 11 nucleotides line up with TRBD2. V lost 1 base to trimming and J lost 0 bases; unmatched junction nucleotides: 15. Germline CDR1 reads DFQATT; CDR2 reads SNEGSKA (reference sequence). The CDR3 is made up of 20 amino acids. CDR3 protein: CSARGWEAKTSGESTDTQYF. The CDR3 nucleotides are TGCAGTGCTAGAGGATGGGAAGCCAAGACTAGCGGGGAAAGCACAGATACGCAGTATTTT.

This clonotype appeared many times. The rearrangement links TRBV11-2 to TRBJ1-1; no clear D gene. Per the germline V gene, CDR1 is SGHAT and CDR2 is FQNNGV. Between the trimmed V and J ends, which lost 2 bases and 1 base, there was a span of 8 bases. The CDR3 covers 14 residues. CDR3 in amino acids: CASSLQAANTEAFF. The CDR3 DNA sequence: TGTGCCAGCAGCTTACAGGCGGCGAACACTGAAGCTTTCTTT.

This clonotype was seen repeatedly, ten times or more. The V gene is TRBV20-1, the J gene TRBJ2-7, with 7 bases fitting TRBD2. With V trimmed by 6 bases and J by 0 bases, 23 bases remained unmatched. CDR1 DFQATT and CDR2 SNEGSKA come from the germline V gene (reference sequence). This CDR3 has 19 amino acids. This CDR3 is CSASRESAGRVRTSYEQYF. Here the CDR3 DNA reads TGCAGTGCGTCTCGAGAATCGGCAGGGAGGGTAAGAACCTCCTACGAGCAGTACTTC.

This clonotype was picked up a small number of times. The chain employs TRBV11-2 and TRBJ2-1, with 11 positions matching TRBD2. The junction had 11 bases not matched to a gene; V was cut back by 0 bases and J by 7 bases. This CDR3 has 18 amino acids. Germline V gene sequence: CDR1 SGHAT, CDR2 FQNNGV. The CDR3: CASSLDRASGRIRNEQFF. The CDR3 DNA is TGTGCCAGCAGCTTAGATCGGGCTAGCGGGAGGATTCGTAATGAGCAGTTCTTC.

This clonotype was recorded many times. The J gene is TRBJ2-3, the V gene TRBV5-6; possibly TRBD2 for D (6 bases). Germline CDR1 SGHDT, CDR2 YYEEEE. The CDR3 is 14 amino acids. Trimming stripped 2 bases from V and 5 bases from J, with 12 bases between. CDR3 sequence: CASSLETSRDTQYF. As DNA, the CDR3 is TGTGCCAGCAGCTTAGAGACTAGTCGAGATACGCAGTATTTT.

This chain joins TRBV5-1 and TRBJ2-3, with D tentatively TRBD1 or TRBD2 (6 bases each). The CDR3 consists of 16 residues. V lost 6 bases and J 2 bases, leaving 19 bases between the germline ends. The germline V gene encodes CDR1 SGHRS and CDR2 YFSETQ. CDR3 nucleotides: TGCGCCAGCACCGAGGTTGGAGGGGGATACACAGATACGCAGTATTTT. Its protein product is CASTEVGGGYTDTQYF.

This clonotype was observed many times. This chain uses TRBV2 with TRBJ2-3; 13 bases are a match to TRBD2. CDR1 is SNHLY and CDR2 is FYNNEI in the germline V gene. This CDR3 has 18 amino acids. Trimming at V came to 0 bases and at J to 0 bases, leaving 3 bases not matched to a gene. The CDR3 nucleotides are TGTGCCAGCAGTGAAGCGCCGGGACTAGCGGGAAGCACAGATACGCAGTATTTT. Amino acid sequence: CASSEAPGLAGSTDTQYF.

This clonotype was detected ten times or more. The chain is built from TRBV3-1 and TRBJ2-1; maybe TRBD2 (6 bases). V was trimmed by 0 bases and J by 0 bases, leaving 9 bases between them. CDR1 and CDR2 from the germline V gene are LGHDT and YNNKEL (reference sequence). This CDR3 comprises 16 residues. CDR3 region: CASSQDLGLSYNEQFF. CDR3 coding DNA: TGTGCCAGCAGCCAAGATCTGGGACTCTCCTACAATGAGCAGTTCTTC.

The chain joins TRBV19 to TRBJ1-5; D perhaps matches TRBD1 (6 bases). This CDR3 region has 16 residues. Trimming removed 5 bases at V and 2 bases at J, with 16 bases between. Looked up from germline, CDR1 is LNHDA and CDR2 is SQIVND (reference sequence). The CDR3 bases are TGTGCCAGTAGTCACCAGGGGAGCTTTGGCAATCAGCCCCAGCATTTT. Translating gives CASSHQGSFGNQPQHF. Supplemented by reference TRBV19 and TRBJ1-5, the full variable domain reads DGGITQSPKYLFRKEGQNVTLSCEQNLNHDAMYWYRQDPGQGLRLIYYSQIVNDFQKGDIAEGYSVSREKKESFPLTVTSAQKNPTAFYLCASSHQGSFGNQPQHFGDGTRLSIL.

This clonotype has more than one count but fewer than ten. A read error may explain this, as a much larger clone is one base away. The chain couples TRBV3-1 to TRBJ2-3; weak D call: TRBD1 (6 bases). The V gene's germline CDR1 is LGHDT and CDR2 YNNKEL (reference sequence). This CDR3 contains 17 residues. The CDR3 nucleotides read TGTGCCAGCAACCAAGAGATGGGGGCGCAGGGCACAGATACGCAGTATTTT. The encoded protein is CASNQEMGAQGTDTQYF.

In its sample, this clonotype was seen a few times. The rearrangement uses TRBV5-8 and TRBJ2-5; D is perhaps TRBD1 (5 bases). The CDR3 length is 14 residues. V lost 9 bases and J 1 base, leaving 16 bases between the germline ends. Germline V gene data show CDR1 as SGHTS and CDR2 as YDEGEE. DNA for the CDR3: TGTGCCACCCCCCTACCGACAGTCCAAGAGACCCAGTACTTC. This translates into CATPLPTVQETQYF.

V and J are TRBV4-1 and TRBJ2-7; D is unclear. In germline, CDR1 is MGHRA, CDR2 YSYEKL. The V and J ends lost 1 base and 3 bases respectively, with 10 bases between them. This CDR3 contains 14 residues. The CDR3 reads CASSQVQSLYEQYF. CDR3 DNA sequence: TGCGCCAGCAGCCAAGTTCAAAGCCTCTACGAGCAGTACTTC.

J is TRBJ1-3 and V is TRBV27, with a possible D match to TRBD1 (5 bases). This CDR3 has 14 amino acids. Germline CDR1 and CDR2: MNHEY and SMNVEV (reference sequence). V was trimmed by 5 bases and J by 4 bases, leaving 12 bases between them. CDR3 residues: CASSQRGPGNTIYF. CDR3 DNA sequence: TGTGCCAGCAGTCAAAGGGGACCCGGAAACACCATATATTTT.

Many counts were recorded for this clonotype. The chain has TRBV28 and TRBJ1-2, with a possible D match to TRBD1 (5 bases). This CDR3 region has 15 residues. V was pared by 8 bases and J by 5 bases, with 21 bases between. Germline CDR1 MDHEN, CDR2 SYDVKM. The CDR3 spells CASLTSSGGTYGYTF. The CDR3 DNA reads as TGTGCCAGCCTTACCTCGTCGGGTGGGACTTATGGCTACACCTTC.

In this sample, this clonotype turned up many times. CDR3 in DNA: TGTGCCAGCACCTCCTGGGGGCCCAACAATGAGCAGTTCTTC. It codes for CASTSWGPNNEQFF. The chain employs TRBV27 and TRBJ2-1, with a weak D call TRBD1 (6 bases). Trimming removed 7 bases from V and 5 bases from J, with 15 bases in between. This CDR3 region has 14 residues. Germline V gene sequence: CDR1 MNHEY, CDR2 SMNVEV (reference sequence).

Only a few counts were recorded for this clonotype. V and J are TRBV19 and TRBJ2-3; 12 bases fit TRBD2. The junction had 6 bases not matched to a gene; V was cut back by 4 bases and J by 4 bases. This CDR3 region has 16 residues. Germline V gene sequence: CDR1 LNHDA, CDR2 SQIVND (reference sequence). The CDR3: CASSRLAGDMADTQYF. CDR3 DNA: TGTGCCAGTAGTAGACTAGCGGGGGATATGGCAGATACGCAGTATTTT.